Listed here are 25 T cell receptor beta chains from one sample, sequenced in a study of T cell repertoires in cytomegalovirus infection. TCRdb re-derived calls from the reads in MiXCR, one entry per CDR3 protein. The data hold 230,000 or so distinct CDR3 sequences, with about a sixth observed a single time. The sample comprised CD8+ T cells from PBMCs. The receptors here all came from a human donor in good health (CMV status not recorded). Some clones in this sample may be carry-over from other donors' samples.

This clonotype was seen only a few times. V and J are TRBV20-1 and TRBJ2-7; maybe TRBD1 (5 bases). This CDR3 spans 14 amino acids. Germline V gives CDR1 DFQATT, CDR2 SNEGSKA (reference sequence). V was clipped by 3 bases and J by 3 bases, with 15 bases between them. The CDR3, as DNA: TGCAGTGCTAGGGGGCAGCAAGACGTCTACGAGCAGTACTTC. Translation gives CSARGQQDVYEQYF.

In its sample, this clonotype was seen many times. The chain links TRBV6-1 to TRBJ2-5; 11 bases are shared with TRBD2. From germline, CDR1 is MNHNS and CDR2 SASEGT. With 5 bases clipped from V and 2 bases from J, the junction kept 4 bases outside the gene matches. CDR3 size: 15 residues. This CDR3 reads CASSLAGGSQETQYF. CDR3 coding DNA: TGTGCCAGCAGTTTAGCGGGGGGGTCACAAGAGACCCAGTACTTC.

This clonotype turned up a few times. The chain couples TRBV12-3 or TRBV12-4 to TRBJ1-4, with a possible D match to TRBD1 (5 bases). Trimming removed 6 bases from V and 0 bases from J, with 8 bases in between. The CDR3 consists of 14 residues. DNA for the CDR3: TGTGCCAGCAGACGGGGGGCAACTAATGAAAAACTGTTTTTT. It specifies CASRRGATNEKLFF.

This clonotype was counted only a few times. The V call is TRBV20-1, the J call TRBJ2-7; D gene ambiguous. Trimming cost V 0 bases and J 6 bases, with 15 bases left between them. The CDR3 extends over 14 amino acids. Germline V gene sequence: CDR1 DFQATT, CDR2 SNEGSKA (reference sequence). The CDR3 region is CSAREGQDSGEQYF. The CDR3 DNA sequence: TGCAGTGCTAGAGAAGGGCAGGATTCGGGCGAGCAGTACTTC.

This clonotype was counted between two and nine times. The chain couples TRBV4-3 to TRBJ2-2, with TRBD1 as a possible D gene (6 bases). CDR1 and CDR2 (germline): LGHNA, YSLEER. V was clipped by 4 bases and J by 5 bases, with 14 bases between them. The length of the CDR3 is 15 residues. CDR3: CASSRGSQGTGELFF. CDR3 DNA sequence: TGCGCCAGCAGCCGAGGATCCCAGGGGACCGGGGAGCTGTTTTTT.

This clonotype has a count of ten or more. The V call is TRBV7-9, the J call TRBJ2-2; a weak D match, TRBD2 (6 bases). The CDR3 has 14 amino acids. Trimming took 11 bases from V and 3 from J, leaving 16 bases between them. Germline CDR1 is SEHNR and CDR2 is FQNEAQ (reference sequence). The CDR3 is CAVLGSGHTGELFF. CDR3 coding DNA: TGTGCCGTCCTGGGTAGCGGTCACACCGGGGAGCTGTTTTTT.

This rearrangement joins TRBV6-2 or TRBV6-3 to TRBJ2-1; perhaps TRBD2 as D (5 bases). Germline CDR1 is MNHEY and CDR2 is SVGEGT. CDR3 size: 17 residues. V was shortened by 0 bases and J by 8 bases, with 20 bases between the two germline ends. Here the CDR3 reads CASSYSIDEVRADEQFF. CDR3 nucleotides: TGTGCCAGCAGTTACTCAATAGACGAGGTCCGAGCGGATGAGCAGTTCTTC.

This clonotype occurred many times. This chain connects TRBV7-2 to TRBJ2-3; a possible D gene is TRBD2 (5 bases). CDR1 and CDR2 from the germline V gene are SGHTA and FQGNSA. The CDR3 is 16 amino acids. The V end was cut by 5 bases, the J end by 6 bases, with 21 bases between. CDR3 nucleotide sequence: TGTGCCAGCAGCCCCCAGGTGGGCGGGCTCCTGGATACGCAGTATTTT. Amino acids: CASSPQVGGLLDTQYF.

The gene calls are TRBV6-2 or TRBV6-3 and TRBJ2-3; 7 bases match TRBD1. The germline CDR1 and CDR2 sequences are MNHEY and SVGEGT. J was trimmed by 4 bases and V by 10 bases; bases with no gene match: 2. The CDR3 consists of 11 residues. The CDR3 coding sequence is TGTGCCACGGACAGGTCAGATACGCAGTATTTT. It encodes CATDRSDTQYF.

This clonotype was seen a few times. Written as DNA, the CDR3 is TGTGCCAGCAGCTTATCCCAAGGGACAGGCCCCTACAATGAGCAGTTCTTC. Its protein is CASSLSQGTGPYNEQFF. The chain recombines TRBV11-2 with TRBJ2-1; 8 positions match TRBD1. Germline V gene sequence: CDR1 SGHAT, CDR2 FQNNGV. The CDR3 sequence is 17 residues long. V lost 2 bases to trimming and J lost 2 bases; unmatched junction nucleotides: 8.

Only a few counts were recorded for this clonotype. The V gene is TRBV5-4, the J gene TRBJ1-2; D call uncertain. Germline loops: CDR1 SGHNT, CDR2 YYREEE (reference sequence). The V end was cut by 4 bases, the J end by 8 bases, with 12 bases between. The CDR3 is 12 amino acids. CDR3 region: CASSGRVDGYTF. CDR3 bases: TGTGCCAGCAGCGGCCGGGTAGACGGCTACACCTTC.

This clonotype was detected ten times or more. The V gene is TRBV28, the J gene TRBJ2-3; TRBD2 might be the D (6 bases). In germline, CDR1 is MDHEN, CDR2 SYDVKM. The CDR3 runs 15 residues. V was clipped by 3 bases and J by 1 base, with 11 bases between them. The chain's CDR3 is CASSFGRDGTDTQYF. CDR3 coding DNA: TGTGCCAGCAGTTTCGGGCGGGACGGCACAGATACGCAGTATTTT.

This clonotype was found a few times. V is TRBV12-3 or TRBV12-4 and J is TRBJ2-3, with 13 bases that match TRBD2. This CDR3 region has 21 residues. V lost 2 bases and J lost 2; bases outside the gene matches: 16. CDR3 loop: CASSLPPGLAGRQNITDTQYF. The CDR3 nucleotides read TGTGCCAGCAGTTTACCTCCGGGACTAGCGGGGAGGCAGAATATCACAGATACGCAGTATTTT.

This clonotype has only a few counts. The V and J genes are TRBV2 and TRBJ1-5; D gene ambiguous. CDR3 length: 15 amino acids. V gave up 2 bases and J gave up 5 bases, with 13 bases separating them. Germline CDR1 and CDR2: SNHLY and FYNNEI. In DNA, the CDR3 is TGTGCCAGCAGTGAATCGTACGCAGAAGATCAGCCCCAGCATTTT. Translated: CASSESYAEDQPQHF.

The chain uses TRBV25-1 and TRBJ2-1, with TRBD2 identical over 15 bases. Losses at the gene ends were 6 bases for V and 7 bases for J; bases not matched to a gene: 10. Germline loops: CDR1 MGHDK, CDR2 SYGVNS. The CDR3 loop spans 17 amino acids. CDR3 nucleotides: TGTGCCAGCAGCGGAAATATCGGGACTAGCGGGGGGAATGAGCAGTTCTTC. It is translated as CASSGNIGTSGGNEQFF. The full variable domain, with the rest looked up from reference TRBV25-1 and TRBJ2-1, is EADIYQTPRYLVIGTGKKITLECSQTMGHDKMYWYQQDPGMELHLIHYSYGVNSTEKGDLSSESTVSRIRTEHFPLTLESARPSHTSQYLCASSGNIGTSGGNEQFFGPGTRLTVL.

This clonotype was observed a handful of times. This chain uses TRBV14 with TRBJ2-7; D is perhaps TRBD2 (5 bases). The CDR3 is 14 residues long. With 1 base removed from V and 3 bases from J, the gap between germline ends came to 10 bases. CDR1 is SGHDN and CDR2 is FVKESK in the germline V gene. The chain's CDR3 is CASSQAGGNYEQYF. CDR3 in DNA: TGTGCCAGCAGCCAAGCTGGAGGAAACTACGAGCAGTACTTC.

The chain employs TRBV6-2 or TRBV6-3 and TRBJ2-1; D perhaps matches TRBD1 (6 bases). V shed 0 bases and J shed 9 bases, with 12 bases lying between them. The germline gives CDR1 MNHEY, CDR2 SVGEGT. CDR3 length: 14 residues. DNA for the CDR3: TGTGCCAGCAGTTACTCGTCAGGGGTTTTTGAGCAGTTCTTC. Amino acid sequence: CASSYSSGVFEQFF.

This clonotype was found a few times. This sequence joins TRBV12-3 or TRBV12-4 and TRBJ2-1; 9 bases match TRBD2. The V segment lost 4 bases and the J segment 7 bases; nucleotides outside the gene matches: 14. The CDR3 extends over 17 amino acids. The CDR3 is CASSSPVGGGARNEQFF. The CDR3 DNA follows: TGTGCCAGCAGTTCCCCCGTGGGCGGGGGGGCCAGGAATGAGCAGTTCTTC.

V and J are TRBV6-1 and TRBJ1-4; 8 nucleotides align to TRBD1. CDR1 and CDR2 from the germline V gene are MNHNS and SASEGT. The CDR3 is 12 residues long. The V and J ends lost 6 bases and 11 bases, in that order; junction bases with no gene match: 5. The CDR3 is CASSQDRAKLFF. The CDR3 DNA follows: TGTGCCAGCAGCCAGGACAGGGCTAAACTGTTTTTT.

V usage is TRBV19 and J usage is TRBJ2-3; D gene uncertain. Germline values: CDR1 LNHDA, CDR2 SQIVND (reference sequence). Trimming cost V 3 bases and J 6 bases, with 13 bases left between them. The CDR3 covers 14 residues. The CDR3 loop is CASSMGIRMDTQYF. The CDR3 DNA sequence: TGTGCCAGTAGTATGGGGATCCGGATGGATACGCAGTATTTT.

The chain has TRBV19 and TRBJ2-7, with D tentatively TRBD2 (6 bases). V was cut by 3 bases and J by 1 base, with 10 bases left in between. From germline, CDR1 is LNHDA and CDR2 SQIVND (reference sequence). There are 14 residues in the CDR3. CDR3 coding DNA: TGTGCCAGTAGTATTCGGCGGGAATCCTACGAGCAGTACTTC. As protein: CASSIRRESYEQYF.

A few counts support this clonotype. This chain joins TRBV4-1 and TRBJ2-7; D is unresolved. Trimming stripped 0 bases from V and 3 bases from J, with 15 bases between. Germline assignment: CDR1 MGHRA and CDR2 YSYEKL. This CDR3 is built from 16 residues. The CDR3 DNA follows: TGCGCCAGCAGCCAAGATCTGGGTTCGGCGCACTACGAGCAGTACTTC. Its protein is CASSQDLGSAHYEQYF.

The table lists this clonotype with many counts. The CDR3 sequence: CASSPSTSGNTEAFF. As DNA, the CDR3 is TGTGCCAGCAGCCCCTCGACCTCGGGGAACACTGAAGCTTTCTTT. V and J are TRBV7-9 and TRBJ1-1; D not resolved. Germline V gives CDR1 SEHNR, CDR2 FQNEAQ (reference sequence). V was cut by 5 bases and J by 1 base, with 14 bases left in between. This CDR3 spans 15 amino acids.

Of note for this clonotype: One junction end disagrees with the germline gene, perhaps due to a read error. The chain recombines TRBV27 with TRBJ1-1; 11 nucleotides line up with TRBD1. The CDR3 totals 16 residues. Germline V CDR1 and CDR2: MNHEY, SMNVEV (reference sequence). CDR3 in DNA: TGTGTCAGCAGGAACCCGGGGACAGGGGGGAACACTGAAGCTTTCTTT. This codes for CVSRNPGTGGNTEAFF.

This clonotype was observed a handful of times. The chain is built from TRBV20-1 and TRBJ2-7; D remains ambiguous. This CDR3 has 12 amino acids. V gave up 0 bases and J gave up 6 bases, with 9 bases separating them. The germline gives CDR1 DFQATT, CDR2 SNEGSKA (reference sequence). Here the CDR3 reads CSARDRTIEQYF. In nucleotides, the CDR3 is TGCAGTGCTAGAGATCGAACGATCGAGCAGTACTTC.